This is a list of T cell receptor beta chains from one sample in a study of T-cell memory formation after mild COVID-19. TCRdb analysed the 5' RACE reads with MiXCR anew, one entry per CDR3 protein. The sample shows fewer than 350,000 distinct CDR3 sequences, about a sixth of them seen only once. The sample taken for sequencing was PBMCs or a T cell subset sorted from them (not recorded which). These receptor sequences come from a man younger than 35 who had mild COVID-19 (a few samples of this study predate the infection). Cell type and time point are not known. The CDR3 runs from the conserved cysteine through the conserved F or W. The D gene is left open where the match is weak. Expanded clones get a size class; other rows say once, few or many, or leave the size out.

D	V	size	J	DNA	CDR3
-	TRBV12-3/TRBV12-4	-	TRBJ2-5	TGTGCCAGCAGTCCCTTGAGGGGAGTCAGCCAAGAGACCCAGTACTTC	CASSPLRGVSQETQYF
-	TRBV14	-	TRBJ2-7	TGTGCCAGCAGCCAAGTCAGAGTCGGGCTCGCATCCTACGAGCAGTACTTC	CASSQVRVGLASYEQYF
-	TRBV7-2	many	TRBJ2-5	TGTGCCAGCAGCTTTATTTGGGGGAATGACGGGACCCAGTACTTC	CASSFIWGNDGTQYF
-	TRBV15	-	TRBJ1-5	TGTGCCACCAGCAGAGGAGGGCGGCAGCCCCAGCATTTT	CATSRGGRQPQHF
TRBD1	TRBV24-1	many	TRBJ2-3	TGTGCCACCAGAGGGGGCGGAGATACGCAGTATTTT	CATRGGGDTQYF
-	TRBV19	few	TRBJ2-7	TGTGCCAGTAGTCTCGGGCTTTTCGAGGGCTACGAGCAGTACTTC	CASSLGLFEGYEQYF
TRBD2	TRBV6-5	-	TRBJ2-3	TGTGCCAGCAGGCCACTAGCGGGGGCCCCTTTGGGGTATTTT	CASRPLAGAPLGYF
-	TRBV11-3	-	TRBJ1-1	TGTGCCAGCAGCCCGGGCGCAGGGTTACCCACTGAAGCTTTCTTT	CASSPGAGLPTEAFF
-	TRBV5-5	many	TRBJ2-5	TGTGCCAGCAGGTTGACTAGTTGGGAGACCCAGTACTTC	CASRLTSWETQYF
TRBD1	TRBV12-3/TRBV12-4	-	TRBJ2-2	TGTGCCAGCAGTTCCCTAACAGGACAGGACACCGGGGAGCTGTTTTTT	CASSSLTGQDTGELFF
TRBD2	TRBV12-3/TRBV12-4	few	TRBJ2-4	TGTGCCAGCACCCTCACTAGCGGGGGCCGTTCCATTCAGTACTTC	CASTLTSGGRSIQYF
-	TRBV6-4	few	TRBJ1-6	TGTGCCAGCAGTGACCTACTTGGGACACCCCTCCACTTT	CASSDLLGTPLHF
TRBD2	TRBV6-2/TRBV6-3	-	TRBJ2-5	TGTGCCAGCAGTTGGACTAGCGGGGGGGCAAGGAGTCCGGAGACCCAGTACTTC	CASSWTSGGARSPETQYF
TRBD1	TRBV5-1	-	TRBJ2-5	TGCGCCAGCAGCCAAGGACAGGTAGGAGAGACCCAGTACTTC	CASSQGQVGETQYF
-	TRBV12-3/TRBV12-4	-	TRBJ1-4	TGTGCCAGCAGCCGCAGGGGTACTAATGAAAAACTGTTTTTT	CASSRRGTNEKLFF
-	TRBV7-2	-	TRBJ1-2	TGTGCCAGCAGCTCATTTTTATACGGCGGCTACACCTTC	CASSSFLYGGYTF
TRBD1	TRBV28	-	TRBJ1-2	TGTGCCAGCAGTGGACAGGGGAGGACCTATGGCTACACCTTC	CASSGQGRTYGYTF
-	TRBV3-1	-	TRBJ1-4	TGTGCCAGCAGCCAGGTACCTTATGAAAAACTGTTTTTT	CASSQVPYEKLFF
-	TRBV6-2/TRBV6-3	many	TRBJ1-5	TGTGCCAGCAGTCAGTCCAGGGACCAGCCCCAGCATTTT	CASSQSRDQPQHF
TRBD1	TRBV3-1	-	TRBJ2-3	TGTGCCAGCAGTCGACGAACAGGGGGCGTGGGGGATACGCAGTATTTT	CASSRRTGGVGDTQYF
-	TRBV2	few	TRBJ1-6	TGTGCCAGCATTCTTGGGGAAAATTCACCCCTCCACTTT	CASILGENSPLHF
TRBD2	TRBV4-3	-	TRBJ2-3	TGCGCCAGCAGCCAAGATCCAGCGGGGGCCCCAGATACGCAGTATTTT	CASSQDPAGAPDTQYF